This T cell receptor beta chain was profiled in a study of T-cell reconstitution after alpha-beta-depleted transplantation in children. Germline V gene data show CDR1 as MNHEY and CDR2 as SVGEGT. The CDR3 is 13 residues long. V was cut by 5 bases and J by 7 bases, with 14 bases left in between. Unique molecular identifiers featured in how the TCRbeta library was prepared. TCRdb analysed the PCR reads with MiXCR anew, one entry per CDR3 protein. The sample holds about a million distinct CDR3 sequences, 25% to 30% seen once. Overall study results and limits: T-cell counts and diversity at one year post-transplant came mainly from newly produced T cells.

As to this clonotype: Its antigen remains unidentified.

The genes are TRBV6-2 or TRBV6-3 and TRBJ1-1; D ambiguous. The material was PBMCs, mostly from graft donor cells, obtained 360 days after TCRalphabeta/CD19-depleted stem cell transplant. The sequence derives from a boy in the first two years of life who had a stem cell transplant for SCID, so the T cells may come from the graft donor. The CDR3: CASSPRHSGEAFF. The DNA of the CDR3 is TGTGCCAGCAGTCCACGGCACTCGGGTGAAGCTTTCTTT.